These 7 T cell receptor beta chains originate from one sample sequenced in a study of monozygotic twins with inflammatory bowel disease. TCRdb reprocessed the 5' RACE reads; each CDR3 protein has one entry and no DNA is given. This repertoire includes around 380,000 distinct CDR3 sequences. The sample was blood. The receptors stem from a human donor with ulcerative colitis or Crohn's disease, or a healthy co-twin of an affected twin (not recorded which).

J is TRBJ1-6 and V is TRBV28; TCRdb proposes TRBD1, but this gene call is untestable without DNA. CDR1 MDHEN and CDR2 SYDVKM come from the germline V gene. The CDR3 totals 14 residues. The CDR3 spells CASSPGTGRSPLHF. The full variable domain, completed using reference TRBV28 and TRBJ1-6, is DVKVTQSSRYLVKRTGEKVFLECVQDMDHENMFWYRQDPGLGLRLIYFSYDVKMKEKGDIPEGYSVSREKKERFSLILESASTNQTSMYLCASSPGTGRSPLHFGNGTRLTVT.

The gene calls are TRBV7-2 and TRBJ2-1. The CDR3 contains 15 residues. Germline CDR1 and CDR2: SGHTA and FQGNSA. CDR3 residues: CASSLVPLTNNEQFF.

This chain joins TRBV5-1 and TRBJ2-7; TCRdb designates TRBD1, a call that cannot be tested without DNA. This CDR3 comprises 14 residues. CDR1 and CDR2 from the germline V gene are SGHRS and YFSETQ. The CDR3: CASSLGQGVNEQYF.

The CDR3 region is CASSSSAGVLAKNIQYF. The chain recombines TRBV12-3 or TRBV12-4 with TRBJ2-4; the TCRdb D gene call, TRBD2, has no DNA to confirm it. The CDR3 has 17 residues.

The V call is TRBV6-2 or TRBV6-3, the J call TRBJ2-5. Germline lookup yields CDR1 MNHEY and CDR2 SVGEGT. CDR3 length equals 17 residues. CDR3 protein: CASSYSSITSIGETQYF.

The V gene is TRBV11-2, the J gene TRBJ2-2; TCRdb proposes TRBD2, but this gene call is untestable without DNA. This CDR3 has 20 amino acids. CDR1 is SGHAT and CDR2 is FQNNGV in the germline V gene. The CDR3: CASSFLGLAGGPARTGELFF.

The gene calls are TRBV6-2 or TRBV6-3 and TRBJ1-1; TCRdb's D call of TRBD1 is untestable without DNA. Germline V gene sequence: CDR1 MNHEY, CDR2 SVGEGT. The CDR3 is 14 amino acids. Here the CDR3 reads CASSYGDGNTEAFF.